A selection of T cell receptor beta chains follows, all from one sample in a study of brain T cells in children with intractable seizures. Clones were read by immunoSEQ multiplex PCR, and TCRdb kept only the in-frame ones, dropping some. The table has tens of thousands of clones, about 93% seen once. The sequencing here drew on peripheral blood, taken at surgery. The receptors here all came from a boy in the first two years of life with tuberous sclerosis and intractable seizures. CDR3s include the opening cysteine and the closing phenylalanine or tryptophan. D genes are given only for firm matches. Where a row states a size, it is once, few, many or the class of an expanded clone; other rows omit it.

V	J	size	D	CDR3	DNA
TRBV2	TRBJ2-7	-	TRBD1	CASSLTGGHSYEQYF	TGTGCCAGCAGTCTGACAGGGGGCCACTCCTACGAGCAGTACTTC
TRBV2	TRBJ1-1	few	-	CASSEAMGVEAFF	TGTGCCAGCAGTGAAGCGATGGGGGTGGAAGCTTTCTTT
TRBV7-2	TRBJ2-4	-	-	CASSSQLTDIQYF	TGTGCCAGCAGCTCTCAATTAACTGACATTCAGTACTTC
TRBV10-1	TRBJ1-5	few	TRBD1	CASNRTGTGVFSNQPQHF	TGCGCCAGCAACCGAACCGGGACAGGGGTTTTCAGCAATCAGCCCCAGCATTTT
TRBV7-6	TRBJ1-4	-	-	CASSLGQGMFF	TGTGCCAGCAGCCTCGGGCAGGGAATGTTTTTT
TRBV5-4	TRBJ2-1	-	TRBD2	CASSRLAAGGRHEQFF	TGTGCCAGCAGCAGGCTGGCAGCGGGAGGGCGGCATGAGCAGTTCTTC
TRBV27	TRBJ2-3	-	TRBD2	CASSFLWGGDTQYF	TGTGCCAGCAGTTTTCTCTGGGGGGGAGATACGCAGTATTTT
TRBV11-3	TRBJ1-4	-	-	CASSLQGANEKLFF	TGTGCCAGCAGCTTACAGGGTGCTAATGAAAAACTGTTTTTT
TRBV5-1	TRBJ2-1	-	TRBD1	CASSEGTANNEQFF	TGCGCCAGCAGCGAGGGGACAGCGAACAATGAGCAGTTCTTC
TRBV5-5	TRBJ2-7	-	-	CASSFPGSYEQYF	TGTGCCAGCAGCTTCCCGGGCTCCTACGAGCAGTACTTC
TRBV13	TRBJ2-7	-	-	CASSLLGLGGAPYEQYF	TGTGCCAGCAGCTTGTTGGGGCTTGGGGGCGCTCCCTACGAGCAGTACTTC
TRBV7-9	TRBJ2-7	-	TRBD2	CASSPPRAGLAGEQYF	TGTGCCAGCAGCCCCCCTCGGGCCGGACTAGCGGGAGAGCAGTACTTC
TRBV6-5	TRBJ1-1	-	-	CASSITGSAEAFF	TGTGCCAGCAGCATTACAGGGTCCGCTGAAGCTTTCTTT
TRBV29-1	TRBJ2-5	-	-	CSVVSVGETQYF	TGCAGCGTTGTGTCAGTCGGAGAGACCCAGTACTTC
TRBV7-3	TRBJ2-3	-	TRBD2	CASSVSGSGTDTQYF	TGTGCCAGCAGCGTGAGCGGGAGTGGCACAGATACGCAGTATTTT
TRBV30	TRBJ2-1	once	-	CAWSGLGGTYNEQFF	TGTGCCTGGAGTGGACTAGGAGGAACGTACAATGAGCAGTTCTTC
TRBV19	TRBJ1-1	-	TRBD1	CASSKGQGRTEAFF	TGTGCCAGTAGTAAGGGACAGGGGCGCACTGAAGCTTTCTTT
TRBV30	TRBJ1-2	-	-	CAWRVLTAPFYGYTF	TGTGCCTGGAGGGTTTTGACGGCTCCTTTCTATGGCTACACCTTC
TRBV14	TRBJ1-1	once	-	CASSPVSGPEAFF	TGTGCCAGCAGCCCCGTCTCGGGACCTGAAGCTTTCTTT
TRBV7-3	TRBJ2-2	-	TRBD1	CASSPQGVNTGELFF	TGTGCCAGCAGCCCCCAGGGGGTGAACACCGGGGAGCTGTTTTTT
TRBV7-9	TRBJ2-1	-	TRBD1	CASSGLGQGEYDEQFF	TGTGCCAGCAGCGGACTTGGACAGGGGGAATACGATGAGCAGTTCTTC
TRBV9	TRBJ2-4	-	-	CASSLGSLAKNIQYF	TGTGCCAGCTCTCTAGGTAGTCTGGCCAAAAACATTCAGTACTTC
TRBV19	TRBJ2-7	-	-	CASSLTSWQGKDEQYF	TGTGCCAGTAGTCTGACCTCGTGGCAGGGGAAAGACGAGCAGTACTTC
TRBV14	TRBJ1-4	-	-	CASSQVIGENEKLFF	TGTGCCAGCAGCCAAGTGATCGGGGAGAATGAAAAACTGTTTTTT
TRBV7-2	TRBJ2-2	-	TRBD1	CASSRDRGAGELFF	TGTGCCAGCAGCCGGGACAGGGGAGCCGGGGAGCTGTTTTTT
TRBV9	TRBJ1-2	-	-	CASSVDPTSNYGYTF	TGTGCCAGCAGCGTAGATCCGACATCTAACTATGGCTACACCTTC
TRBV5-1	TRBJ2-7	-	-	CASSTRDGYEQYF	TGCGCCAGCAGCACCCGGGACGGCTACGAGCAGTACTTC
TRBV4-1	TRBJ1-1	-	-	CASSQDPRRGRNTEAFF	TGCGCCAGCAGCCAAGATCCTCGGAGGGGTCGGAACACTGAAGCTTTCTTT
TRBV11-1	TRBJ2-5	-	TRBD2	CASSYGLVNQETQYF	TGTGCCAGCAGCTACGGACTAGTGAACCAAGAGACCCAGTACTTC
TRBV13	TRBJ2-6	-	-	CASSSRGRRTGANVLTF	TGTGCCAGCAGCTCCCGGGGTCGCAGGACTGGGGCCAACGTCCTGACTTTC
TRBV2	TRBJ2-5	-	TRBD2	CASSEMFSGALETQYF	TGTGCCAGCAGTGAAATGTTTAGCGGGGCCCTGGAGACCCAGTACTTC
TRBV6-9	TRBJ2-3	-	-	CASSYSHRDGTDTQYF	TGTGCCAGCAGTTATTCTCACAGGGATGGCACAGATACGCAGTATTTT
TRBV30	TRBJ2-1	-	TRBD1	CAWSLKGTGRYEQFF	TGTGCCTGGAGTTTAAAGGGGACAGGGCGGTATGAGCAGTTCTTC
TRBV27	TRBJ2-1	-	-	CASRTDGAFYNEQFF	TGTGCCAGCAGAACAGACGGGGCTTTCTACAATGAGCAGTTCTTC
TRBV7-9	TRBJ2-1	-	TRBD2	CASSHRLASHDEQFF	TGTGCCAGCAGCCACCGACTAGCCTCCCACGATGAGCAGTTCTTC
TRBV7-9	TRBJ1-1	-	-	CASSLLSGNTEAFF	TGTGCCAGCAGCCTCCTGTCAGGGAACACTGAAGCTTTCTTT
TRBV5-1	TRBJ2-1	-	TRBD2	CASSLDFAGVDQFF	TGCGCCAGCAGCTTGGATTTCGCGGGAGTGGATCAGTTCTTC
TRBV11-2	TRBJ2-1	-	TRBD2	CASIILAGEYEQFF	TGTGCCAGCATCATCCTAGCGGGAGAGTATGAGCAGTTCTTC
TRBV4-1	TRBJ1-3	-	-	CASSQEGTALRNTIYF	TGCGCCAGCAGCCAAGAGGGAACAGCCCTTCGTAACACCATATATTTT
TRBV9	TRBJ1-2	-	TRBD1	CASSVEGQGYGYTF	TGTGCCAGCAGCGTAGAGGGACAGGGGTATGGCTACACCTTC
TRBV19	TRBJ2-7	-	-	CASSIAGYEQYF	TGTGCCAGTAGTATCGCTGGCTACGAGCAGTACTTC
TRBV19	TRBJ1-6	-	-	CASSKYVTEANSPLHF	TGTGCCAGTAGTAAGTACGTAACAGAAGCTAATTCACCCCTCCACTTT
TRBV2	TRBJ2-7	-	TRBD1	CASSSGTGTYEQYF	TGTGCCAGCAGCTCCGGGACAGGGACCTACGAGCAGTACTTC
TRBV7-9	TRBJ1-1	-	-	CASTPLGHMNTEAFF	TGTGCCAGCACCCCTTTGGGACATATGAACACTGAAGCTTTCTTT
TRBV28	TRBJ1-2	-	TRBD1	CASSPGQHYGYTF	TGTGCCAGCAGTCCGGGACAGCACTATGGCTACACCTTC